The sequence of this T cell receptor (beta chain) was determined in a study of low-dose radiotherapy and immunotherapy resistance in tumors. Background on the study: Radiation delivery to Cohort 1 consisted of 0.5 Gy per fraction every 2 weeks, summing to 6.5 Gy. A dose of 300 mg of oral aspirin was taken by patients daily for four cycles from cycle 1 day 1.

First-strand cDNA used TRAV- and TRBV-specific primers, covering alpha and beta chains. Using a constant-region primer together with a V-primer adapter, TCRs were subjected to roughly 20 PCR cycles of amplification. Using its own MiXCR run on the reads, TCRdb lists one record per CDR3 protein. This table holds over 14,000 distinct CDR3 sequences, roughly half found once. This clonotype was observed once. The V and J ends lost 9 bases and 6 bases, in that order; junction bases with no gene match: 17. CDR3 length equals 17 residues. From germline, CDR1 is LNHDA and CDR2 SQIVND (reference sequence). The chain uses TRBV19 and TRBJ1-5; the match to TRBD1 covers 10 bases. The sequence came from a human donor with advanced metastatic prostate, ovarian, gallbladder or colorectal cancer (not recorded which). This table probably holds off-target reads from a library built for another chain. The CDR3 loop reads CASRHNWDRGWGQPQHF. DNA of the CDR3: TGTGCCAGCCGTCACAATTGGGACAGGGGATGGGGTCAGCCCCAGCATTTT.